The clone carrying this T cell receptor beta chain was seen a handful of times. Its antigen is unidentified. This entry comes from a study of T cell repertoires in aging, cancer and after chemotherapy. Findings of the study overall: Age-matched healthy donors had significantly more diverse, less clonal blood TCR repertoires than untreated cancer patients. No conclusions about immunological memory after chemotherapy can be drawn from the repertoire data. Hematological cancer patients had lymphoid organ infiltration that may impair thymic emigration or T cell expansion.

Multiplex touch-down PCR with TRB-A/B primers amplified rearranged V-D-J TRB sequences. TCRdb analysed the multiplex PCR reads with MiXCR anew, one entry per CDR3 protein. Of fewer than 7,000 distinct CDR3 sequences in the sample, about 19% are singletons; the top ten hold roughly 2.5%. J gave up 5 bases and V 6 bases, and 16 bases lay outside the gene matches. Germline V gene lookup returns CDR1 DFQATT and CDR2 SNEGSKA (reference sequence). The CDR3 has 17 residues. Amplification of TCR beta used genomic DNA extracted from peripheral blood. The chain has TRBV20-1 and TRBJ2-5; 12 positions agree with TRBD2. Material for sequencing was blood. The source of this sequence is a human donor with a blood cancer. The CDR3 nucleotides are TGCAGTGCCCTCTCTATTGCTAGCGGGGGGGCCGTGGAGACCCAGTACTTC. Its protein product is CSALSIASGGAVETQYF.